In its sample, the clone carrying this T cell receptor (beta chain) was seen once. TCRdb's copy holds only in-frame clones and misses some; the assay was immunoSEQ multiplex PCR. This table has 120,000 or so clones, about 79% appearing once. The germline V gene has CDR1 SGHVS and CDR2 FNYEAQ. V lost 1 base to trimming and J lost 1 base, with 11 bases between them. This CDR3 region has 15 residues. The record originates from a study of T cell responses to AZD1222 COVID-19 vaccine. The receptor comes from an adult who received the AZD1222 COVID-19 vaccine. Sample: peripheral blood, taken 28 days after the second AZD1222 dose. The J gene is TRBJ2-7, the V gene TRBV7-6; D is possibly TRBD1 (7 bases). CDR3 amino acids: CASSLGTGGSYEQYF. In DNA, the CDR3 is TGTGCCAGCAGCTTAGGGACAGGAGGGTCCTACGAGCAGTACTTC. The whole variable domain, remainder taken from reference TRBV7-6 and TRBJ2-7, is GAGVSQSPRYKVTKRGQDVALRCDPISGHVSLYWYRQALGQGPEFLTYFNYEAQQDKSGLPNDRFSAERPEGSISTLTIQRTEQRDSAMYRCASSLGTGGSYEQYFGPGTRLTVT.